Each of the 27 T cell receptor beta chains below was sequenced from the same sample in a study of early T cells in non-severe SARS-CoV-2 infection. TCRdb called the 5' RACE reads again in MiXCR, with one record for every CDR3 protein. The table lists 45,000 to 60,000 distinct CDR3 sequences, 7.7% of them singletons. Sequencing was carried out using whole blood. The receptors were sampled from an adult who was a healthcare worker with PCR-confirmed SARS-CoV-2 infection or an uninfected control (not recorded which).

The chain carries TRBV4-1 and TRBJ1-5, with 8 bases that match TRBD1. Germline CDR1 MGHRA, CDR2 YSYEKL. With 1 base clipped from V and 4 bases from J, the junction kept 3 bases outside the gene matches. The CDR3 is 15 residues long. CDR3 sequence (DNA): TGCGCCAGCAGCCAAGGTGACAGGGGTAATCAGCCCCAGCATTTT. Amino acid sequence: CASSQGDRGNQPQHF.

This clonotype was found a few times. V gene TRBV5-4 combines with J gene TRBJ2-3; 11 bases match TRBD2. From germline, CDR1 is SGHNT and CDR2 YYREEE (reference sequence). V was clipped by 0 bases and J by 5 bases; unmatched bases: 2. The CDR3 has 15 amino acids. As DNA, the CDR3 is TGTGCCAGCAGCTTGGTTAGCGGGAGGGGAGATACGCAGTATTTT. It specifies CASSLVSGRGDTQYF.

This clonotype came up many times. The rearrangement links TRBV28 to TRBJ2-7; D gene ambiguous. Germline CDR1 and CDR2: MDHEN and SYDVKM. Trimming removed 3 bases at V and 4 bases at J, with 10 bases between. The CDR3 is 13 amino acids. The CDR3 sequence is CASSFRSRYEQYF. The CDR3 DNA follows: TGTGCCAGCAGTTTCCGGTCTCGATACGAGCAGTACTTC.

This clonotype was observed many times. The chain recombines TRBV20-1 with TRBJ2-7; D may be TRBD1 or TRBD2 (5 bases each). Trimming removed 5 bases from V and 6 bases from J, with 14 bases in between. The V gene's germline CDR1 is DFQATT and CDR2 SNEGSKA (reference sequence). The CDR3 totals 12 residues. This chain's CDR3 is CSALRGNSEQYF. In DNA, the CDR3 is TGCAGTGCTCTTCGGGGCAACTCCGAGCAGTACTTC.

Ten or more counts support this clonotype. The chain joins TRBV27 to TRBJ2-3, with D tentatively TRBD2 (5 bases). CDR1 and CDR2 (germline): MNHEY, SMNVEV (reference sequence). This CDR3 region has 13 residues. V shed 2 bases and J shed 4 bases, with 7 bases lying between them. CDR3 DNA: TGTGCCAGCAGTTTAGTACTAGCAGATACGCAGTATTTT. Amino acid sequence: CASSLVLADTQYF.

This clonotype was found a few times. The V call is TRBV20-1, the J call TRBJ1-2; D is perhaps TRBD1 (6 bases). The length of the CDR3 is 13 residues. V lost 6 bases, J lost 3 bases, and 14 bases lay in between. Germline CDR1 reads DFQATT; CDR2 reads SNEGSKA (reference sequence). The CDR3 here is CSATPGQHYGYTF. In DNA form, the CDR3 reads TGCAGTGCCACTCCGGGACAACACTATGGCTACACCTTC.

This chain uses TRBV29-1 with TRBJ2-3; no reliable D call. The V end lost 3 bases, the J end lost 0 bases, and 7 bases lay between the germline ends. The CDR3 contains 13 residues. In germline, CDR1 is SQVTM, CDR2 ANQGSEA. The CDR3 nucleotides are TGCAGCGTTGATAGATCTAGCACAGATACGCAGTATTTT. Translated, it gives CSVDRSSTDTQYF.

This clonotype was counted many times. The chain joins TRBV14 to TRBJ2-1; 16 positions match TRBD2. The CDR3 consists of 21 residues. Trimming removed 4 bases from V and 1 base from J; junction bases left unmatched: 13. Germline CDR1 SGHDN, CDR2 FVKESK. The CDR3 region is CASSPAPGLAGGRLSYNEQFF. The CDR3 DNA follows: TGTGCCAGCAGCCCAGCACCGGGACTAGCGGGAGGGCGGTTGTCCTACAATGAGCAGTTCTTC.

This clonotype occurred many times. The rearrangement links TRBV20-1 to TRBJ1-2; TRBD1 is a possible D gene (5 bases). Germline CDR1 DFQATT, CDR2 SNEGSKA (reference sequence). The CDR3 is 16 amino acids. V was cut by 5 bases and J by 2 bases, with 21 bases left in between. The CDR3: CSAHPREGPLNYGYTF. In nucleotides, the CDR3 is TGCAGTGCTCATCCCCGTGAGGGACCGCTAAACTATGGCTACACCTTC.

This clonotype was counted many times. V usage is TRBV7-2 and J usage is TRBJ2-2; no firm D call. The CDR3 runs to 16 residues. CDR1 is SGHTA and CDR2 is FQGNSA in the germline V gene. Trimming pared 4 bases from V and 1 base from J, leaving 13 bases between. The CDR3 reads CASSSDGRLNTGELFF. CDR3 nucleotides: TGTGCCAGCAGCTCCGACGGGCGTTTGAACACCGGGGAGCTGTTTTTT.

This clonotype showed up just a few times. The CDR3 region is CSALIPKVGIITGELFF. DNA of the CDR3: TGCAGTGCTCTCATCCCGAAGGTGGGAATTATAACCGGGGAGCTGTTTTTT. The rearrangement uses TRBV20-1 and TRBJ2-2, with unresolved D. Deletions cut 5 bases from V and 5 bases from J, with 24 bases between. Germline V gene data show CDR1 as DFQATT and CDR2 as SNEGSKA (reference sequence). The CDR3 has 17 residues.

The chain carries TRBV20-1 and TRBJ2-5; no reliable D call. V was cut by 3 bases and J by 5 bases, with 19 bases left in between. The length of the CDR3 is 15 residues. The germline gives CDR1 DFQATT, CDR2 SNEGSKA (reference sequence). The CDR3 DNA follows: TGCAGTGCTAGGTTAGACTCCGAGTGGGGTGAGACCCAGTACTTC. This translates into CSARLDSEWGETQYF.

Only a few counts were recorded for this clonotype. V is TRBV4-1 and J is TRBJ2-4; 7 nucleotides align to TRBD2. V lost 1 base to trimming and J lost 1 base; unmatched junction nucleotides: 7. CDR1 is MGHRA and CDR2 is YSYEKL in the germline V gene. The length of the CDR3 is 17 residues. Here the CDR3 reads CASSQVGLGLAKNIQYF. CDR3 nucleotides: TGCGCCAGCAGCCAAGTCGGACTAGGGCTCGCCAAAAACATTCAGTACTTC.

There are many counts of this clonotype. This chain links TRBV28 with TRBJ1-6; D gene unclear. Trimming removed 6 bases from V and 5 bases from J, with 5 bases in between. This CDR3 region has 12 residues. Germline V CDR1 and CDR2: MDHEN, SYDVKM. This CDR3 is CASRGNNSPLHF. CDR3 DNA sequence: TGTGCCAGCAGGGGCAATAATTCACCCCTCCACTTT.

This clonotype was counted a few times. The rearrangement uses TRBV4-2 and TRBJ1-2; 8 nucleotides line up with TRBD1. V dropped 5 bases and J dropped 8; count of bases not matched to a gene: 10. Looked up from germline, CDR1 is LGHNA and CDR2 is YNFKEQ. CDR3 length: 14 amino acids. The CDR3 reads CASSSGQGAGGYTF. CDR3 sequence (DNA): TGTGCCAGCAGCTCCGGGCAGGGGGCTGGCGGCTACACCTTC.

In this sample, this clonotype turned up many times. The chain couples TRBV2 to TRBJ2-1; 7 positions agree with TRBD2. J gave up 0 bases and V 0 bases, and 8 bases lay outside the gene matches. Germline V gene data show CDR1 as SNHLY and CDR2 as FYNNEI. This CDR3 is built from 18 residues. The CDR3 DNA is TGTGCCAGCAGTGAAGCCTATACTAGCGTGAGCTCCTACAATGAGCAGTTCTTC. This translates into CASSEAYTSVSSYNEQFF. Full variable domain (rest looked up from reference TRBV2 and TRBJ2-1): EPEVTQTPSHQVTQMGQEVILRCVPISNHLYFYWYRQILGQKVEFLVSFYNNEISEKSEIFDDQFSVERPDGSNFTLKIRSTKLEDSAMYFCASSEAYTSVSSYNEQFFGPGTRLTVL.

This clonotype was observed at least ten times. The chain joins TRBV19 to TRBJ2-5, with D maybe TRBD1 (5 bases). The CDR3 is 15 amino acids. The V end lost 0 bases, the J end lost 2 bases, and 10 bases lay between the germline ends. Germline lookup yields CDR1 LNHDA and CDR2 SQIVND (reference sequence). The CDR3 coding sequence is TGTGCCAGTAGTATAGATGGACAAGATCAAGAGACCCAGTACTTC. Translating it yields CASSIDGQDQETQYF.

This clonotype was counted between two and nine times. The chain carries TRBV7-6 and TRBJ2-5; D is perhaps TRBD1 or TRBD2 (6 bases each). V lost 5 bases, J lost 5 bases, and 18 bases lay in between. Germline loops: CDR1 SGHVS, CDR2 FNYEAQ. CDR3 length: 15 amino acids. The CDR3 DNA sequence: TGTGCCAGCAGCACCGGGGGCAGAGGGAGGGAGACCCAGTACTTC. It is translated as CASSTGGRGRETQYF.

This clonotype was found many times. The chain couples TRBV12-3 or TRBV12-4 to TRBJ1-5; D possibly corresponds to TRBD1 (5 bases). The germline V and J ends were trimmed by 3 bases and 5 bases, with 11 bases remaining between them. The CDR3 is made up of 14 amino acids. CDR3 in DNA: TGTGCCAGCAGTTTTAGAGGGACTTATCAGCCCCAGCATTTT. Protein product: CASSFRGTYQPQHF.

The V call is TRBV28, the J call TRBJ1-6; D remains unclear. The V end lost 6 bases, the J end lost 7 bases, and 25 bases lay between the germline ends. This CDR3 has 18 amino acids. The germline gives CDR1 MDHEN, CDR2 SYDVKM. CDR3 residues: CASRSDLGSLVVNSPLHF. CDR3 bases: TGTGCCAGCAGATCGGACTTGGGTTCCCTGGTAGTGAATTCACCCCTCCACTTT.

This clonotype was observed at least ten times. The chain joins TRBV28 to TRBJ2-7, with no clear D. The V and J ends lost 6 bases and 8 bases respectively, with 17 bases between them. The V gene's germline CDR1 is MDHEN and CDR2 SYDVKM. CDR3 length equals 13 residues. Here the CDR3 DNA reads TGTGCCAGCAGGCGACCGAGCCCGACCCAGCAGTACTTC. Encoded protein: CASRRPSPTQQYF.

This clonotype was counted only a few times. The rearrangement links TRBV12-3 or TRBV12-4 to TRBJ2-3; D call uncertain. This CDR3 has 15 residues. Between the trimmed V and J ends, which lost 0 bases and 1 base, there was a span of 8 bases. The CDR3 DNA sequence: TGTGCCAGCAGTTTAGCAGAAGGCGGCACAGATACGCAGTATTTT. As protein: CASSLAEGGTDTQYF.

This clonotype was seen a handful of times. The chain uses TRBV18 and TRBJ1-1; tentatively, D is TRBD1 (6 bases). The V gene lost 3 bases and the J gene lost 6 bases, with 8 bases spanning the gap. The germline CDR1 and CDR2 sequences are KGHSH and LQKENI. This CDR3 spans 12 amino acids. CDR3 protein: CASSPYRAEAFF. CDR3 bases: TGTGCCAGCTCACCTTACAGGGCTGAAGCTTTCTTT.

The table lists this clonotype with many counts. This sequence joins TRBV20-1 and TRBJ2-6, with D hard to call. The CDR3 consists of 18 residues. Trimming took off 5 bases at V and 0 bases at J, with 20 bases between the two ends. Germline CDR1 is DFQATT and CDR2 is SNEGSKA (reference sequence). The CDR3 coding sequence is TGCAGTGCTCCCCCCGCGGCCACAACTTCCTCTGGGGCCAACGTCCTGACTTTC. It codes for CSAPPAATTSSGANVLTF.

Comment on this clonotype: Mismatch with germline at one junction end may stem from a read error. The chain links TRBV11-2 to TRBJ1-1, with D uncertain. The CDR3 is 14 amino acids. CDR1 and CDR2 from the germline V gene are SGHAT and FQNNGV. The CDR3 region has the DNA TGTGCCAGCAGCTTAGGGGTGTCCAACACTGAAGCTTTGTTT. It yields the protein CASSLGVSNTEALF. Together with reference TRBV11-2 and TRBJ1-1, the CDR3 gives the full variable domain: EAGVAQSPRYKIIEKRQSVAFWCNPISGHATLYWYQQILGQGPKLLIQFQNNGVVDDSQLPKDRFSAERLKGVDSTLKIQPAKLEDSAVYLCASSLGVSNTEALFGQGTRLTVV.

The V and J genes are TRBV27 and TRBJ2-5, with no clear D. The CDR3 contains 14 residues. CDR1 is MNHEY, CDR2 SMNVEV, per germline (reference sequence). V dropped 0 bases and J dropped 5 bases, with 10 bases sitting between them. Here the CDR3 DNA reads TGTGCCAGCAGTTTATCGGACCCTCCGGAGACCCAGTACTTC. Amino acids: CASSLSDPPETQYF.

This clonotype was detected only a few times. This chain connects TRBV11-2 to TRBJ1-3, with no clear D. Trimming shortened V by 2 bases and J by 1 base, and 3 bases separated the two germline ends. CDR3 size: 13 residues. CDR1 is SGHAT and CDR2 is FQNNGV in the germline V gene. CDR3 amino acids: CASSLRSGNTIYF. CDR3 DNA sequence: TGTGCCAGCAGCTTAAGGTCTGGAAACACCATATATTTT.